This TCR beta chain was recovered during a study of blood T cell repertoires in COVID-19. Study summary: Donors in the United States, Italy and Spain gave samples during acute or convalescent COVID-19. PBMCs, B-cell-depleted T cells, or T cells provided the cDNA or gDNA that made up the material.

In germline, CDR1 is MNHEY, CDR2 SVGAGI. The CDR3 consists of 16 residues. V dropped 0 bases and J dropped 0 bases, with 11 bases sitting between them. Source study methods: Estimation of nucleated cell counts was performed using reference gene primer amplification. Profiled with immunoSEQ multiplex PCR; TCRdb holds only in-frame clones, not every one. That table supplies the V and J calls and clone size; D and trimming were determined from the DNA. The sample lists approximately 90,000 clones; over 60% were seen once. Sequencing was done on a sample of peripheral blood. This sequence joins TRBV6-5 and TRBJ2-5, with D perhaps TRBD2 (5 bases). This TCR derives from a human donor in a cohort sampled during active COVID-19. CDR3 DNA: TGTGCCAGCAGTTACTCGGCGGTGAGGGACCAAGAGACCCAGTACTTC. It translates to CASSYSAVRDQETQYF.